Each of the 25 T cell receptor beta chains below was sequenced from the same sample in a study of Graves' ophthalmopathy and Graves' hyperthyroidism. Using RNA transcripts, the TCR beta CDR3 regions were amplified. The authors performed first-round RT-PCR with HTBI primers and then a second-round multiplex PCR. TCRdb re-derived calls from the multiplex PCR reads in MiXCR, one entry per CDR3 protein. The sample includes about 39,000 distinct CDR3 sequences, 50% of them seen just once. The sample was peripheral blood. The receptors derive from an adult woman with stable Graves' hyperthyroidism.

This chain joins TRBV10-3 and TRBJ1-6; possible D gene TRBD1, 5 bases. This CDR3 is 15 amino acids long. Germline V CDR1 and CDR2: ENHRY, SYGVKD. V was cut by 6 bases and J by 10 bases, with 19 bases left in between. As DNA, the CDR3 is TGTGCCATCAGCCCTTTTGGGGCGGGGAGGTCACCCCTCCACTTT. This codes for CAISPFGAGRSPLHF.

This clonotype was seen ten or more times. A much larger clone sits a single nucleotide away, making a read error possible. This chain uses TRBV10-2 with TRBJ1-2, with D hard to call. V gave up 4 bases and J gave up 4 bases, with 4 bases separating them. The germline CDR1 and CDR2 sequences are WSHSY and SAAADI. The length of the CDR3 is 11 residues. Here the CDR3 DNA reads TGCGCCAGCAGTGGGTCCTATGGCTACACCTTC. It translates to CASSGSYGYTF.

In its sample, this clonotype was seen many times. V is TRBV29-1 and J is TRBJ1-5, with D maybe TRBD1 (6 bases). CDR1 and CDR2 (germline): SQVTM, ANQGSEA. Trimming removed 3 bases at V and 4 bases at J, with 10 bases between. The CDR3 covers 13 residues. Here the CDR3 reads CSVEGDKNQPQHF. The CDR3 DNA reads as TGCAGCGTTGAGGGGGACAAGAATCAGCCCCAGCATTTT.

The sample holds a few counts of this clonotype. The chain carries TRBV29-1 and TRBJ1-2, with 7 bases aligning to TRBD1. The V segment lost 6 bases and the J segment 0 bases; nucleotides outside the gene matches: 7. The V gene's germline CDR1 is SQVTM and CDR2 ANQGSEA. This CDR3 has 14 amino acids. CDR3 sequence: CSVRQGTANYGYTF. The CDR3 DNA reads TGCAGCGTACGCCAGGGGACAGCTAACTATGGCTACACCTTC.

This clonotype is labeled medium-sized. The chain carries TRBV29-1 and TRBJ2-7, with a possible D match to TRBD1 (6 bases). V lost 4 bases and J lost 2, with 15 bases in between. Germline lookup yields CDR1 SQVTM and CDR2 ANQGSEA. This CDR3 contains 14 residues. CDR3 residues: CSVAASGTTYEQYF. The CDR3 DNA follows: TGCAGCGTTGCAGCGTCCGGGACAACCTACGAGCAGTACTTC.

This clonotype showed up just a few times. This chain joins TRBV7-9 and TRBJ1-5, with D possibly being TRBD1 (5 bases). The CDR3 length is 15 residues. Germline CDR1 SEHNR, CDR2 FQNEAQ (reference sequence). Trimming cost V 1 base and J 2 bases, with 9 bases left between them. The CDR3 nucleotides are TGTGCCAGCAGCTTAGATTGGGGGGGCAATCAGCCCCAGCATTTT. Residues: CASSLDWGGNQPQHF.

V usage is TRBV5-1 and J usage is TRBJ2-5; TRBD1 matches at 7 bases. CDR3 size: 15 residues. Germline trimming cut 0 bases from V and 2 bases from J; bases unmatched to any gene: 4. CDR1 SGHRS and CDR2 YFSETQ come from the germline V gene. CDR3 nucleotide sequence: TGCGCCAGCAGCTTGGTCGGGACAGAACAAGAGACCCAGTACTTC. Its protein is CASSLVGTEQETQYF.

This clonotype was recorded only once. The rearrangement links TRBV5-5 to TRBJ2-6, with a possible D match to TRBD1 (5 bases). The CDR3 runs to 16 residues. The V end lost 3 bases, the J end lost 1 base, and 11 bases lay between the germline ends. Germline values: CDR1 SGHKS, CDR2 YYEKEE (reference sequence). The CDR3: CASSWTAGSGANVLTF. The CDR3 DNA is TGTGCCAGCAGCTGGACGGCAGGGTCTGGGGCCAACGTCCTGACTTTC.

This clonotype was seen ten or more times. CDR3 sequence (DNA): TGCGCCAGCAGGGTCCCAGGTCCGTTTCTTACAGATACGCAGTATTTT. Protein: CASRVPGPFLTDTQYF. The chain has TRBV5-1 and TRBJ2-3; D is unclear. V was clipped by 5 bases and J by 3 bases, with 19 bases between them. Per germline, CDR1 SGHRS and CDR2 YFSETQ. CDR3 size: 16 residues. The variable domain in full, with the rest retrieved from reference TRBV5-1 and TRBJ2-3, is KAGVTQTPRYLIKTRGQQVTLSCSPISGHRSVSWYQQTPGQGLQFLFEYFSETQRNKGNFPGRFSGRQFSNSRSEMNVSTLELGDSALYLCASRVPGPFLTDTQYFGPGTRLTVL.

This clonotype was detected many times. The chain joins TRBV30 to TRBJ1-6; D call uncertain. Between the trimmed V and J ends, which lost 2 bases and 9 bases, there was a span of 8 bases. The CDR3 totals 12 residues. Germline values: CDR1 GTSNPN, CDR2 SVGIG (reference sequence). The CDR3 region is CAWSLSGSPLHF. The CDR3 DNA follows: TGTGCCTGGAGTCTGAGTGGTTCACCCCTCCACTTT.

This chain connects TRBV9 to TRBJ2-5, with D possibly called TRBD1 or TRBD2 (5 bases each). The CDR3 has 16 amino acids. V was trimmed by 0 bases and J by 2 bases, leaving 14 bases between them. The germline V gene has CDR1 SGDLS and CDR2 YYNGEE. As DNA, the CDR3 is TGTGCCAGCAGCGTAGAACCAGGGAGTGGTCAAGAGACCCAGTACTTC. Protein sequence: CASSVEPGSGQETQYF.

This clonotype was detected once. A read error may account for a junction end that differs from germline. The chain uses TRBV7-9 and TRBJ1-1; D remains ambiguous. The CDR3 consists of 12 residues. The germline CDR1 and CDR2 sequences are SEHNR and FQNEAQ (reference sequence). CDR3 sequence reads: CASNRVGTEALF. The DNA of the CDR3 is TGTGCCAGCAACCGGGTGGGCACTGAAGCCCTCTTT.

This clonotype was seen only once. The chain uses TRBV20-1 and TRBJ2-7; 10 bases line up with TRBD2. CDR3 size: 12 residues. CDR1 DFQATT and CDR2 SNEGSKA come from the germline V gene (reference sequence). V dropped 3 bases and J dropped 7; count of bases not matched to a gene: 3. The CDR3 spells CSARTSGWEQYF. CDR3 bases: TGCAGTGCTAGGACTAGCGGGTGGGAGCAGTACTTC.

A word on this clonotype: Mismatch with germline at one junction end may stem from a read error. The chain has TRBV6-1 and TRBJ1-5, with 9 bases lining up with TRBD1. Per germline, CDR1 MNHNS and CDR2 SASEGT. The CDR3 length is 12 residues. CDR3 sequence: CASRTGDQPHHF. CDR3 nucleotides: TGTGCCAGTAGGACAGGGGATCAGCCCCACCATTTT.

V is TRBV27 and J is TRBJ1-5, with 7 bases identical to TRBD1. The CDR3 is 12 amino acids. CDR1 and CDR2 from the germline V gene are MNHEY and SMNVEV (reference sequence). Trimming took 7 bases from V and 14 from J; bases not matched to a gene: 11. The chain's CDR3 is CASTDRVGYEHF. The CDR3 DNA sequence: TGTGCCAGCACAGACAGGGTCGGCTACGAGCATTTT.

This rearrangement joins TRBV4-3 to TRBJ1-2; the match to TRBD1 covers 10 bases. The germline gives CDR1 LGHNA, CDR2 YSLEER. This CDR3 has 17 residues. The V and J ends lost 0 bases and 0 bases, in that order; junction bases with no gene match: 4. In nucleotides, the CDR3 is TGCGCCAGCAGCCAAGATTTGGGGACAGGGGCTAACTATGGCTACACCTTC. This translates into CASSQDLGTGANYGYTF.

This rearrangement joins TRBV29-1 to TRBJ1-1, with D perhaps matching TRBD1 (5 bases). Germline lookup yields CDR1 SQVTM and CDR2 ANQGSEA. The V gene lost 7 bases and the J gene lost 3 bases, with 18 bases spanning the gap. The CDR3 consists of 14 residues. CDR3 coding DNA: TGCAGCGCCAGCAGGCGGACACTGGACACTGAAGCTTTCTTT. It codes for CSASRRTLDTEAFF.

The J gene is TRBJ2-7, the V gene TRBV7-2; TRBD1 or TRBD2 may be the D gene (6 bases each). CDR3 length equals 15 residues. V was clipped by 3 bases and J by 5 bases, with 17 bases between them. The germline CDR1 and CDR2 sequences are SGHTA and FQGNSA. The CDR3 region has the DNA TGTGCCAGCAGCTTTGGTCCGGGGGCCATCCACGAGCAGTACTTC. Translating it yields CASSFGPGAIHEQYF.

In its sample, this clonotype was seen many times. CDR3 sequence: CATDTGSSGNTIYF. The CDR3, as DNA: TGTGCCACCGACACCGGCTCCTCTGGAAACACCATATATTTT. The genes are TRBV10-3 and TRBJ1-3; no clear D gene. This CDR3 spans 14 amino acids. Trimming cost V 10 bases and J 0 bases, with 13 bases left between them. Germline values: CDR1 ENHRY, CDR2 SYGVKD.

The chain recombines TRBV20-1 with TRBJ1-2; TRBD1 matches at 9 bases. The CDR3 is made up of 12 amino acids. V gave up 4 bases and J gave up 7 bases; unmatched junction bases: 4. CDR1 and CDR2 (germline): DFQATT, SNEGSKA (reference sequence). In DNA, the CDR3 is TGCAGTGCTACACAGGGGGCGGGTGGCTACACCTTC. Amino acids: CSATQGAGGYTF.

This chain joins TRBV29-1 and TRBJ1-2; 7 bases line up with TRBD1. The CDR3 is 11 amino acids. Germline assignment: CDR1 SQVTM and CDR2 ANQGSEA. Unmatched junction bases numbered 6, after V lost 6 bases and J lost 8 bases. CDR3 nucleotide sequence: TGCAGCGTCGTGACAGGGAACGGCTACACCTTC. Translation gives CSVVTGNGYTF.

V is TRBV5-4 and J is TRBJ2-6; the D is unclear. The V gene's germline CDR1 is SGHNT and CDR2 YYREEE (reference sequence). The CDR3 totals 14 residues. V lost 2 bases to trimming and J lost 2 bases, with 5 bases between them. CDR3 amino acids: CASSLGTGANVLTF. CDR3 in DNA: TGTGCCAGCAGCTTAGGGACTGGGGCCAACGTCCTGACTTTC.

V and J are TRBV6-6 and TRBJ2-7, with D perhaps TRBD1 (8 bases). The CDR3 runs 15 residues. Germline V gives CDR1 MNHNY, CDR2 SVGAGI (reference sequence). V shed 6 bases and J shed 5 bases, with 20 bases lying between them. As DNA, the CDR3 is TGTGCCAGCAGACAGGGGGTGGCGGGAGTGAACGAGCAGTACTTC. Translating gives CASRQGVAGVNEQYF.

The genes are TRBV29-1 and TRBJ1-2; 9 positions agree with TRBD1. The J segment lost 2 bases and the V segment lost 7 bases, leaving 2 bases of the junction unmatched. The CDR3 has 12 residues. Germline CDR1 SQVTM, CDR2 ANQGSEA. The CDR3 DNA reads TGCAGCGCCGGACAGGGGAACTATGGCTACACCTTC. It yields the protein CSAGQGNYGYTF. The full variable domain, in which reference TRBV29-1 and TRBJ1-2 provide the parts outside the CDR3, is SAVISQKPSRDICQRGTSLTIQCQVDSQVTMMFWYRQQPGQSLTLIATANQGSEATYESGFVIDKFPISRPNLTFSTLTVSNMSPEDSSIYLCSAGQGNYGYTFGSGTRLTVV.

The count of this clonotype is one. As DNA, the CDR3 is TGTGCCAGCAGTTACTCGAGACAAGAGACCCAGTACTTC. Residues: CASSYSRQETQYF. The J gene is TRBJ2-5, the V gene TRBV6-5; D gene uncertain. The germline V gene has CDR1 MNHEY and CDR2 SVGAGI. This CDR3 contains 13 residues. The ends were cut back, 0 bases at V and 2 bases at J, with 4 bases in the middle.